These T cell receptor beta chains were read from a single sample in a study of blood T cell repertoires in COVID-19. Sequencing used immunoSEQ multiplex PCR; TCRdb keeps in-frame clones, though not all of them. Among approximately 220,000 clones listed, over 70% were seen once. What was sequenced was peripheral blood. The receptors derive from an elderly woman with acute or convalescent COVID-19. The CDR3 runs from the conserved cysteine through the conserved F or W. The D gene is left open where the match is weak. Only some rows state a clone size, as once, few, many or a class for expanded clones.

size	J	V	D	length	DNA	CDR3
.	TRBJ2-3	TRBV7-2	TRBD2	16	TGTGCCAGCAGCTTGACTAGCGGGAGGGCCCGGGATACGCAGTATTTT	CASSLTSGRARDTQYF
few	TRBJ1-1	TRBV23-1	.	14	TGCGCCAGCAGTCAAACACAGAAGGTGAGTAGGGCTTTCTTT	CASSQTQKVSRAFF
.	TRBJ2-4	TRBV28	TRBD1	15	TGTGCCAGCCGCACAGGGGGCTCCGCCAAAAACATTCAGTACTTC	CASRTGGSAKNIQYF
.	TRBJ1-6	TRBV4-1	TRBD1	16	TGCGCCAGCAGCCAAGAGGGGACAGGGGGTAATTCACCCCTCCACTTT	CASSQEGTGGNSPLHF
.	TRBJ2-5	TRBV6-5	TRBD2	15	TGTGCCAGCAGCAAAGGGACTAGCGGAGAAGAGACCCAGTACTTC	CASSKGTSGEETQYF
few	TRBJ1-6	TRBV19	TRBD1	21	TGTGCCAGTAGTAATACGCCCGGGGTTATGGCGCGGGACAGCCCCCGGACACCCCTCCACTTT	CASSNTPGVMARDSPRTPLHF
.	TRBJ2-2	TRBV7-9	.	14	TGTGCCAGCAGCTTAGGCAGGAACACCGGGGAGCTGTTTTTT	CASSLGRNTGELFF
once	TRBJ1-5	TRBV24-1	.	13	TGTGCCACCAGTTTAACAGGGCCTTCGCCCCAGCATTTT	CATSLTGPSPQHF
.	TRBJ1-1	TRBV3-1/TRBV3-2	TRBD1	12	TGTGCCAGCAGCCAACAGGGGGCTGAAGCTTTCTTT	CASSQQGAEAFF
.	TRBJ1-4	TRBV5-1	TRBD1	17	TGCGCCAGCTCCCAGGGGGACAGATTTGCAACTAATGAAAAACTGTTTTTT	CASSQGDRFATNEKLFF
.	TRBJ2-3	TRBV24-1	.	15	TGTGCCACCACCGAAAGCGGTAGCGGAACAGATACGCAGTATTTT	CATTESGSGTDTQYF
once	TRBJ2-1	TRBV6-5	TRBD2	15	TGTGCCAGCAGTTCCAGCGGGGGGGCCTACAATGAGCAGTTCTTC	CASSSSGGAYNEQFF
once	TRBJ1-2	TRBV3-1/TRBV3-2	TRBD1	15	TGTGCCAGCAGCCAAGTGGCAGGGGGAGGCTATGGCTACACCTTC	CASSQVAGGGYGYTF
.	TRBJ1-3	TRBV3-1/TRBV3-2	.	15	TGTGCCAGCAGTTTGACATCTAACTCTGGAAACACCATATATTTT	CASSLTSNSGNTIYF
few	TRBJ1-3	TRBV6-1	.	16	TGTGCCAGCAGTGACTTCGGACAGCCCTCTGGAAACACCATATATTTT	CASSDFGQPSGNTIYF
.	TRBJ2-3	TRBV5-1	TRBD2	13	TGCGCCAGCCATAGCGGGGGCACAGATACGCAGTATTTT	CASHSGGTDTQYF
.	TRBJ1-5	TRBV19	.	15	TGTGCCAGTAGTCCACAGGTCAATAGCAATCAGCCCCAGCATTTT	CASSPQVNSNQPQHF
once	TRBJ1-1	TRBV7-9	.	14	TGTGCCAGCAGCCTCACGGGGATGAACACTGAAGCTTTCTTT	CASSLTGMNTEAFF
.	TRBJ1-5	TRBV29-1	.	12	TGCAGCGCCGGGGGTAGGGATCAGCCCCAGCATTTT	CSAGGRDQPQHF
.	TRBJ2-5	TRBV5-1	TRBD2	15	TGCGCCAGCAGCTTGAGTAGCGGGGGCCAAGAGACCCAGTACTTC	CASSLSSGGQETQYF
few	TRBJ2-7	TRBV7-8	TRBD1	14	TGTGCCAGCAGCCATGACAGGGGGCGGTACGAGCAGTACTTC	CASSHDRGRYEQYF
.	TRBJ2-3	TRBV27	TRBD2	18	TGTGCCAGCAGTTTTCGGGGCGGGAGGTTCGAGGGCACAGATACGCAGTATTTT	CASSFRGGRFEGTDTQYF
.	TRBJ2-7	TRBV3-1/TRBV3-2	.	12	TGTGCCAGCAGCCCTGCGGGCTACGAGCAGTACTTC	CASSPAGYEQYF
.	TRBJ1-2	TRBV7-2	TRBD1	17	TGTGCCAGCAGCCAGCCCCACAGGGGGGAGCCGAACTATGGCTACACCTTC	CASSQPHRGEPNYGYTF
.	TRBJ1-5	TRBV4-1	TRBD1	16	TGCGCCAGCAGCCAAGGCACAGACAGGGGGCATCAGCCCCAGCATTTT	CASSQGTDRGHQPQHF
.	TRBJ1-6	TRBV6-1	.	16	TGTGCCAGCAGTGCCCAAGCAGGGAGGCTGGATTCACCCCTCCACTTT	CASSAQAGRLDSPLHF
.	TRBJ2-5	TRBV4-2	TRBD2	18	TGTGCCAGCAGCCAAGACCCTAGCGGGGGGGCTTTCGGCGAGACCCAGTACTTC	CASSQDPSGGAFGETQYF
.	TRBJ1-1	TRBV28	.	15	TGTGCCAGCACCGAAGGAGGAGAGATGAACACTGAAGCTTTCTTT	CASTEGGEMNTEAFF
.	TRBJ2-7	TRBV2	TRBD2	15	TGTGCCAGCAGTGTCAGGGCAGCGGGAGCAAGAGAGCAGTACTTC	CASSVRAAGAREQYF
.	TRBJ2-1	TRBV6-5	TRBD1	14	TGTGCCAGCAGGGCAGGGGGTGGCTACAATGAGCAGTTCTTC	CASRAGGGYNEQFF
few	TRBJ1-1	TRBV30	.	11	TGTGCCTGGAATGGGGCAGGTGAAGCTTTCTTT	CAWNGAGEAFF
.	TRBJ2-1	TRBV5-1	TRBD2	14	TGCGCCAGCAGCGGCGGGAGGCCTTACAATGAGCAGTTCTTC	CASSGGRPYNEQFF
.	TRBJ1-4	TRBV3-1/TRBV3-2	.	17	TGTGCCAGCAGCCAAGGCCGGTTGCCCGCAACTAATGAAAAACTGTTTTTT	CASSQGRLPATNEKLFF
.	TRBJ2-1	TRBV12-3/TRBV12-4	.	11	TGTGCCAGCAGTTTAGCACTTGAGCAGTTCTTC	CASSLALEQFF
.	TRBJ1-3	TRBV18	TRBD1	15	TGTGCCAGCTCCCTGGGACAGGGCTCTGGAAACACCATATATTTT	CASSLGQGSGNTIYF
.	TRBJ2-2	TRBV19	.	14	TGTGCCTCAAGCGGTAGGCGGCGCACCGGGGAGCTGTTTTTT	CASSGRRRTGELFF
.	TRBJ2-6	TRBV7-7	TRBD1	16	TGTGCCAGCAGCCCCGGACAGGGGACCGGGGCCAACGTCCTGACTTTC	CASSPGQGTGANVLTF
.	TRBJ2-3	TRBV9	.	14	TGTGCCAGCAGCCCCCGGACAAGCGGGGATACGCAGTATTTT	CASSPRTSGDTQYF
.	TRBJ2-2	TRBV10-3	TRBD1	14	TGTGCCATCAGCAGGGACAGGGACACCGGGGAGCTGTTTTTT	CAISRDRDTGELFF
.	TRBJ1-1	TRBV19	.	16	TGTGCCAGTAGTATAGATGGGCGGGGCCGGGACACTGAAGCTTTCTTT	CASSIDGRGRDTEAFF
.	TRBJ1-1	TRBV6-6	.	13	TGTGCCAGCAGGCGGGGGGCGAACACTGAAGCTTTCTTT	CASRRGANTEAFF
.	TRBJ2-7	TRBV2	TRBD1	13	TGTGCCAGCCTACCACGGACAGGGGACGAGCAGTACTTC	CASLPRTGDEQYF
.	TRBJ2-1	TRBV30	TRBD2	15	TGTGCCTGGAGGGGGGGACTAGCGGGAGTAGGTGAGCAGTTCTTC	CAWRGGLAGVGEQFF
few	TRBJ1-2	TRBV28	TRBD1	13	TGTGCCAGCAGGCCGACAGGGATCGATGGCTACACCTTC	CASRPTGIDGYTF
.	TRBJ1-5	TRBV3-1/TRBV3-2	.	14	TGTGCCAGCAGCCAAGAGGGCGGGAATCAGCCCCAGCATTTT	CASSQEGGNQPQHF
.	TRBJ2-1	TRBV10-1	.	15	TGCGCCAGCAGTGAGCGATCCGACAGGTACAATGAGCAGTTCTTC	CASSERSDRYNEQFF
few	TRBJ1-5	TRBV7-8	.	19	TGTGCCAGCAGCTTAGAGGGGGGGGCAGGGCACTATAGCAATCAGCCCCAGCATTTT	CASSLEGGAGHYSNQPQHF
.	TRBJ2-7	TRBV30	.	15	TGTGCCTGGAGTGAGGCGGACAGAAGCTCCTACGAGCAGTACTTC	CAWSEADRSSYEQYF
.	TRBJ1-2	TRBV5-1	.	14	TGCGCCAGCAGCCCAGACATTGACCCCGATGGCTACACCTTC	CASSPDIDPDGYTF
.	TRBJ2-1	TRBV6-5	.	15	TGTGCCAGCAGTTACTCGCGGCTCCTAGCGAATGAGCAGTTCTTC	CASSYSRLLANEQFF
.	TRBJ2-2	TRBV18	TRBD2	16	TGTGCCAGCTCACCGGGAGGGACCGAGAACACCGGGGAGCTGTTTTTT	CASSPGGTENTGELFF
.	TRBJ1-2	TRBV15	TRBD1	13	TGTGCCACCAGTACGGGACAGAACTATGGCTACACCTTC	CATSTGQNYGYTF
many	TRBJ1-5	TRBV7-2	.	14	TGTGCCAGCAGCTTACAGGGAATCAATCAGCCCCAGCATTTT	CASSLQGINQPQHF
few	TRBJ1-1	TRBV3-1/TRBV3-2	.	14	TGTGCCAGCAGCCAAGCTATTTTGGGGGGTGAAGCTTTCTTT	CASSQAILGGEAFF